Listed here are 18 T cell receptor beta chains from one sample, sequenced in a study of identical twins. TCRdb reprocessed the 5' RACE reads with MiXCR, giving one entry per CDR3 protein. The sample contains over 200,000 distinct CDR3 sequences, about 6.7% of which appear only once. The data also belong to a second study, concerning T cells expressing NK-cell markers.

The sequencing sample was made of CD8+ T cells sorted from blood. The receptors here all came from a woman between 18 and 29 years old in good health.

V gene TRBV9 combines with J gene TRBJ1-1; D call uncertain. This CDR3 region has 14 residues. Trimming took 0 bases from V and 4 from J, leaving 10 bases between them. In germline, CDR1 is SGDLS, CDR2 YYNGEE. CDR3: CASSVGDTRTEAFF. The CDR3, as DNA: TGTGCCAGCAGCGTAGGGGATACCCGCACTGAAGCTTTCTTT.

V usage is TRBV20-1 and J usage is TRBJ2-1; 8 nucleotides match TRBD2. Germline CDR1 reads DFQATT; CDR2 reads SNEGSKA (reference sequence). The V and J ends lost 5 bases and 7 bases, in that order; junction bases with no gene match: 7. This CDR3 has 13 residues. The chain's CDR3 is CSAYSAGVNEQFF. The CDR3, as DNA: TGCAGTGCTTACTCAGCGGGAGTAAATGAGCAGTTCTTC.

This clonotype was observed many times. V and J are TRBV25-1 and TRBJ2-5; D unresolved. The CDR3 sequence is 11 residues long. Germline assignment: CDR1 MGHDK and CDR2 SYGVNS. Trimming left V 7 bases short and J 2 bases short, with 5 bases between. The CDR3 nucleotides read TGTGCCAGCAAGAGGCAAGAGACCCAGTACTTC. Its translation: CASKRQETQYF.

V and J are TRBV20-1 and TRBJ2-7, with a tentative D call TRBD2 (5 bases). Germline V gene data show CDR1 as DFQATT and CDR2 as SNEGSKA (reference sequence). The CDR3 length is 15 residues. Trimming pared 6 bases from V and 4 bases from J, leaving 22 bases between. The DNA for the CDR3 is TGCAGTGCGAGGTCCGGGGAAGTATGGGGTTACGAGCAGTACTTC. Translation: CSARSGEVWGYEQYF.

This clonotype occurred many times. V is TRBV6-2 or TRBV6-3 and J is TRBJ2-1, with a possible D match to TRBD2 (6 bases). With 6 bases removed from V and 10 bases from J, the gap between germline ends came to 13 bases. CDR1 and CDR2 (germline): MNHEY, SVGEGT. The CDR3 is made up of 12 amino acids. The CDR3 reads CASRASRGEQFF. CDR3 coding DNA: TGTGCCAGCAGGGCGTCCCGGGGGGAGCAGTTCTTC.

This clonotype turned up a few times. The rearrangement joins TRBV18 to TRBJ1-5; D unclear. With 0 bases removed from V and 8 bases from J, the gap between germline ends came to 11 bases. This CDR3 is 14 amino acids long. Looked up from germline, CDR1 is KGHSH and CDR2 is LQKENI. The CDR3 protein is CASSPPPGFKPQHF. The CDR3 bases are TGTGCCAGCTCACCACCGCCGGGCTTTAAGCCCCAGCATTTT. The complete variable domain, with remaining parts taken from reference TRBV18 and TRBJ1-5, reads NAGVMQNPRHLVRRRGQEARLRCSPMKGHSHVYWYRQLPEEGLKFMVYLQKENIIDESGMPKERFSAEFPKEGPSILRIQQVVRGDSAAYFCASSPPPGFKPQHFGDGTRLSIL.

This chain joins TRBV3-1 and TRBJ2-3; TRBD2 might be the D (7 bases). The CDR3 consists of 14 residues. CDR1 is LGHDT, CDR2 YNNKEL, per germline (reference sequence). Trimming shortened V by 8 bases and J by 5 bases, and 17 bases separated the two germline ends. The CDR3 DNA follows: TGTGCCAGCGAGGGGGAGGGCCGATTAGATACGCAGTATTTT. Its protein product is CASEGEGRLDTQYF.

The chain combines TRBV27 with TRBJ2-5; 7 bases fit TRBD2. The germline V gene has CDR1 MNHEY and CDR2 SMNVEV (reference sequence). V dropped 3 bases and J dropped 0; count of bases not matched to a gene: 7. This CDR3 is built from 16 residues. Here the CDR3 DNA reads TGTGCCAGCAGTTTTTGGGGGGGTAGGGACCAAGAGACCCAGTACTTC. Amino acids: CASSFWGGRDQETQYF.

The V and J genes are TRBV10-3 and TRBJ2-3; D gene unclear. The germline V gene encodes CDR1 ENHRY and CDR2 SYGVKD. The V and J ends lost 6 bases and 3 bases respectively, with 16 bases between them. The CDR3 contains 15 residues. The CDR3: CAISPAETLTDTQYF. CDR3 sequence (DNA): TGTGCCATCAGCCCTGCGGAGACATTGACAGATACGCAGTATTTT.

V gene TRBV5-1 combines with J gene TRBJ1-1; D not resolved. The V gene's germline CDR1 is SGHRS and CDR2 YFSETQ. Trimming removed 0 bases from V and 7 bases from J, with 16 bases in between. The CDR3 runs 15 residues. CDR3 loop: CASSLATTLQDEAFF. CDR3 sequence (DNA): TGCGCCAGCAGCTTGGCGACAACTCTACAAGATGAAGCTTTCTTT.

This clonotype was counted ten times or more. The J gene is TRBJ1-1, the V gene TRBV12-3 or TRBV12-4; D might be TRBD1 (6 bases). This CDR3 has 15 amino acids. Trimming cost V 3 bases and J 5 bases, with 16 bases left between them. The CDR3: CASSFIPGGHTEAFF. The CDR3 DNA is TGTGCCAGCAGTTTCATCCCCGGGGGGCATACTGAAGCTTTCTTT.

The chain carries TRBV12-3 or TRBV12-4 and TRBJ2-3; D is perhaps TRBD2 (6 bases). Trimming removed 5 bases at V and 6 bases at J, with 12 bases between. The CDR3 length is 13 residues. The CDR3 coding sequence is TGTGCCAGCAGTCGACCTAGCGCGGATACGCAGTATTTT. Translating gives CASSRPSADTQYF.

This chain connects TRBV7-6 to TRBJ2-5; D is ambiguous. CDR3 length equals 16 residues. V was shortened by 1 base and J by 3 bases, with 15 bases between the two germline ends. CDR1 is SGHVS, CDR2 FNYEAQ, per germline. This CDR3 reads CASSLGVVSQEETQYF. The CDR3, as DNA: TGTGCCAGCAGCTTAGGAGTGGTCTCACAAGAAGAGACCCAGTACTTC.

This chain connects TRBV10-3 to TRBJ2-1, with 8 positions matching TRBD1. Germline CDR1 ENHRY, CDR2 SYGVKD. Trimming cost V 8 bases and J 4 bases; bases outside gene matches: 13. The CDR3 loop spans 16 amino acids. Here the CDR3 DNA reads TGTGCCATCGCGGCAGCCCGTCGGGACAGGTACAATGAGCAGTTCTTC. This translates into CAIAAARRDRYNEQFF.

This clonotype showed up many times. The chain joins TRBV5-8 to TRBJ2-1, with D unresolved. The ends were cut back, 4 bases at V and 5 bases at J, with 1 base in the middle. The germline gives CDR1 SGHTS, CDR2 YDEGEE. The length of the CDR3 is 10 residues. CDR3 amino acids: CASSHNEQFF. The CDR3 coding sequence is TGTGCCAGCAGCCACAATGAGCAGTTCTTC.

The chain has TRBV6-6 and TRBJ1-5; 8 bases align to TRBD1. With 2 bases clipped from V and 16 bases from J, the junction kept 7 bases outside the gene matches. Germline CDR1 reads MNHNY; CDR2 reads SVGAGI (reference sequence). The CDR3 covers 12 residues. The DNA of the CDR3 is TGTGCCAGCAGTTACCCTCGACAGGGGCCCCATTTT. This sequence encodes CASSYPRQGPHF.

This clonotype was detected many times. V and J are TRBV7-2 and TRBJ2-5, with D possibly being TRBD1 or TRBD2 (6 bases each). Trimming removed 5 bases at V and 2 bases at J, with 15 bases between. The germline gives CDR1 SGHTA, CDR2 FQGNSA. The CDR3 runs to 15 residues. The CDR3 loop reads CASSLGGGGQETQYF. The CDR3 nucleotides are TGTGCCAGCAGCCTAGGGGGTGGAGGGCAAGAGACCCAGTACTTC.

The table lists this clonotype with many counts. V gene TRBV27 combines with J gene TRBJ1-5, with D perhaps TRBD1 (6 bases). This CDR3 comprises 14 residues. Trimming left V 3 bases short and J 2 bases short, with 8 bases between. The germline V gene has CDR1 MNHEY and CDR2 SMNVEV (reference sequence). The CDR3 loop reads CASSLNRGNQPQHF. DNA of the CDR3: TGTGCCAGCAGTTTGAACAGGGGCAATCAGCCCCAGCATTTT.